Each of the 28 T cell receptor beta chains below was sequenced from the same sample in a study of cytomegalovirus exposure and HLA in healthy donors. Only in-frame clones appear in the TCRdb table, and some are missing; sequencing was by immunoSEQ multiplex PCR. The sample lists some 170,000 clones, roughly nine tenths seen once, with 5.7% in the top ten. The sequenced material came from PBMCs. The source is a woman aged 25 to 45 in good health and CMV-seronegative.

The chain joins TRBV9 to TRBJ2-3; 9 bases agree with TRBD2. Germline-derived CDR1 and CDR2 are SGDLS and YYNGEE. J lost 2 bases, V lost 0 bases, and 4 bases had no gene match. The CDR3 extends over 16 amino acids. The CDR3 nucleotides are TGTGCCAGCAGCGTAGCGGCGGGAGGGTACACAGATACGCAGTATTTT. It translates to CASSVAAGGYTDTQYF. The full variable domain, with the rest looked up from reference TRBV9 and TRBJ2-3, is DSGVTQTPKHLITATGQRVTLRCSPRSGDLSVYWYQQSLDQGLQFLIQYYNGEERAKGNILERFSAQQFPDLHSELNLSSLELGDSALYFCASSVAAGGYTDTQYFGPGTRLTVL.

The gene calls are TRBV9 and TRBJ2-3, with D unresolved. Germline V CDR1 and CDR2: SGDLS, YYNGEE. Trimming took off 0 bases at V and 4 bases at J, with 12 bases between the two ends. This CDR3 is built from 15 residues. The CDR3: CASSVAGLGADTQYF. CDR3 nucleotide sequence: TGTGCCAGCAGCGTAGCAGGCTTAGGCGCAGATACGCAGTATTTT.

This clone has only one observation. The CDR3, as DNA: TGCGCCAGCAGCCATCCGCAGATATCAGAGACCCAGTACTTC. Translation gives CASSHPQISETQYF. The V call is TRBV4-1, the J call TRBJ2-5; D is unclear. This CDR3 comprises 14 residues. CDR1 and CDR2 (germline): MGHRA, YSYEKL. V was trimmed by 3 bases and J by 4 bases, leaving 12 bases between them.

This clone was observed a handful of times. The V and J genes are TRBV6-1 and TRBJ1-1, with 7 bases identical to TRBD1. V trimming: 5 bases; J trimming: 3 bases; junction bases outside the gene matches: 6. Germline V gene sequence: CDR1 MNHNS, CDR2 SASEGT. The CDR3 is 14 amino acids. CDR3 DNA sequence: TGTGCCAGCAGTCTTAACAGGGGAGACACTGAAGCTTTCTTT. Translated, it gives CASSLNRGDTEAFF.

This sequence joins TRBV4-2 and TRBJ2-3, with unresolved D. The germline gives CDR1 LGHNA, CDR2 YNFKEQ. The CDR3 has 12 amino acids. V was shortened by 6 bases and J by 0 bases, with 4 bases between the two germline ends. The CDR3 nucleotides read TGTGCCAGCAGAAGCAGCACAGATACGCAGTATTTT. This encodes CASRSSTDTQYF.

The chain employs TRBV19 and TRBJ1-4; TRBD1 might be the D (6 bases). The CDR3 totals 13 residues. The germline gives CDR1 LNHDA, CDR2 SQIVND (reference sequence). V was clipped by 4 bases and J by 6 bases, with 9 bases between them. CDR3 in amino acids: CASSKNRDEKLFF. DNA for the CDR3: TGTGCCAGTAGTAAGAACAGGGATGAAAAACTGTTTTTT.

V gene TRBV7-9 combines with J gene TRBJ2-1; 9 positions match TRBD2. This CDR3 contains 16 residues. Unmatched junction bases numbered 6, after V lost 2 bases and J lost 4 bases. Germline V gene data show CDR1 as SEHNR and CDR2 as FQNEAQ (reference sequence). CDR3 in DNA: TGTGCCAGCAGCTTATCGGCGGGAGGGCCTTACAATGAGCAGTTCTTC. This encodes CASSLSAGGPYNEQFF.

The CDR3 nucleotides are TGTGCCAGCAGCGGGCGGACAGGGGCAAACGAGCAGTACTTC. Translation gives CASSGRTGANEQYF. This chain uses TRBV5-5 with TRBJ2-7; 9 nucleotides match TRBD1. This CDR3 has 14 residues. V lost 4 bases, J lost 5 bases, and 7 bases stayed unmatched. Germline-derived CDR1 and CDR2 are SGHKS and YYEKEE (reference sequence).

The gene calls are TRBV7-9 and TRBJ2-1, with 9 bases identical to TRBD2. V shed 4 bases, J shed 4 bases, and the junction held 5 bases outside the gene matches. Germline CDR1 and CDR2: SEHNR and FQNEAQ (reference sequence). The CDR3 is 15 residues long. This CDR3 reads CASSSRLAEYNEQFF. The CDR3 coding sequence is TGTGCCAGCAGCTCGCGACTAGCGGAATACAATGAGCAGTTCTTC.

Only one count was recorded for this clone. This chain connects TRBV7-9 to TRBJ2-5; no clear D gene. Trimming left V 5 bases short and J 9 bases short, with 13 bases between. The CDR3 covers 12 residues. Germline CDR1 SEHNR, CDR2 FQNEAQ (reference sequence). CDR3 in DNA: TGTGCCAGCAGCGGAGCGTCGTTCGCCCAGTACTTC. Its translation is CASSGASFAQYF.

The V call is TRBV4-1, the J call TRBJ1-2; possibly TRBD1 for D (6 bases). CDR1 is MGHRA and CDR2 is YSYEKL in the germline V gene. Trimming cost V 8 bases and J 4 bases, with 14 bases left between them. The CDR3 length is 13 residues. As DNA, the CDR3 is TGCGCCAGCGCTAGTGCAGGGGCCTATGGCTACACCTTC. Its protein is CASASAGAYGYTF.

The J gene is TRBJ1-1, the V gene TRBV11-2; weak D call: TRBD1 (5 bases). The CDR3 is made up of 14 amino acids. Trimming took off 5 bases at V and 1 base at J, with 11 bases between the two ends. Per germline, CDR1 SGHAT and CDR2 FQNNGV. The CDR3 spells CASSGMGRNTEAFF. The CDR3, as DNA: TGTGCCAGCAGCGGTATGGGACGGAACACTGAAGCTTTCTTT. The full variable domain, in which reference TRBV11-2 and TRBJ1-1 provide the parts outside the CDR3, is EAGVAQSPRYKIIEKRQSVAFWCNPISGHATLYWYQQILGQGPKLLIQFQNNGVVDDSQLPKDRFSAERLKGVDSTLKIQPAKLEDSAVYLCASSGMGRNTEAFFGQGTRLTVV.

This chain uses TRBV5-1 with TRBJ2-1, with D possibly being TRBD2 (6 bases). The CDR3 is 15 residues long. Germline V gene sequence: CDR1 SGHRS, CDR2 YFSETQ. V dropped 6 bases and J dropped 5 bases, with 18 bases sitting between them. CDR3 sequence: CASTPLGGKNNEQFF. CDR3 sequence (DNA): TGCGCCAGCACCCCCCTGGGCGGGAAGAACAATGAGCAGTTCTTC.

This clone was seen a single time. V gene TRBV6-6 combines with J gene TRBJ2-7; D is unclear. Looked up from germline, CDR1 is MNHNY and CDR2 is SVGAGI (reference sequence). The V gene lost 0 bases and the J gene lost 3 bases, with 9 bases spanning the gap. The CDR3 sequence is 14 residues long. DNA for the CDR3: TGTGCCAGCAGTTACTCGGTCGTCGGCTACGAGCAGTACTTC. The encoded protein is CASSYSVVGYEQYF.

V usage is TRBV27 and J usage is TRBJ2-7; TRBD2 agrees at 11 bases. The J segment lost 3 bases and the V segment lost 4 bases, leaving 8 bases of the junction unmatched. Germline V gene sequence: CDR1 MNHEY, CDR2 SMNVEV (reference sequence). This CDR3 has 16 amino acids. The CDR3 DNA reads TGTGCCAGCAGTTCTTCAGGACTAGCGGGTAACTACGAGCAGTACTTC. This encodes CASSSSGLAGNYEQYF.

The V and J genes are TRBV4-3 and TRBJ2-2, with 7 positions matching TRBD2. V gave up 4 bases and J gave up 5 bases; unmatched junction bases: 4. Germline CDR1 LGHNA, CDR2 YSLEER. The CDR3 consists of 14 residues. The CDR3 is CASSRREWTGELFF. CDR3 bases: TGCGCCAGCAGCCGGCGGGAGTGGACCGGGGAGCTGTTTTTT.

Written as DNA, the CDR3 is TGTGCCAGCAGCCTTGGACAGCTCTATGGCTACACCTTC. Translation gives CASSLGQLYGYTF. This rearrangement joins TRBV7-9 to TRBJ1-2; possibly TRBD1 for D (6 bases). From germline, CDR1 is SEHNR and CDR2 FQNEAQ (reference sequence). The V gene lost 5 bases and the J gene lost 4 bases, with 11 bases spanning the gap. CDR3 size: 13 residues.

This rearrangement joins TRBV9 to TRBJ2-7; no clear D. V shed 2 bases and J shed 2 bases, with 11 bases lying between them. This CDR3 comprises 14 residues. Germline V gene data show CDR1 as SGDLS and CDR2 as YYNGEE. Written as DNA, the CDR3 is TGTGCCAGCAGCGTGTCGAGCAGCCCCTACGAGCAGTACTTC. Translation: CASSVSSSPYEQYF.

This chain uses TRBV7-3 with TRBJ1-2, with a possible D match to TRBD1 (5 bases). The CDR3 sequence is 15 residues long. V lost 3 bases and J 2 bases, leaving 13 bases between the germline ends. Germline loops: CDR1 SGHTA, CDR2 FQGTGA. This CDR3 reads CASSLVRTTNYGYTF. For the CDR3, the DNA is TGTGCCAGCAGCTTGGTACGGACAACCAACTATGGCTACACCTTC.

The CDR3 protein is CASSFNPDTQYF. CDR3 in DNA: TGTGCCAGCAGCTTCAATCCAGATACGCAGTATTTT. This sequence joins TRBV7-9 and TRBJ2-3; D ambiguous. CDR3 length: 12 amino acids. V was trimmed by 3 bases and J by 4 bases, leaving 5 bases between them. Germline V gene lookup returns CDR1 SEHNR and CDR2 FQNEAQ (reference sequence). Variable domain in full (rest from reference TRBV7-9 and TRBJ2-3): DTGVSQNPRHKITKRGQNVTFRCDPISEHNRLYWYRQTLGQGPEFLTYFQNEAQLEKSRLLSDRFSAERPKGSFSTLEIQRTEQGDSAMYLCASSFNPDTQYFGPGTRLTVL.

This clone has more than one count but fewer than ten. V is TRBV15 and J is TRBJ2-5, with 7 bases that match TRBD2. CDR3 length equals 13 residues. Trimming took 0 bases from V and 11 from J; bases not matched to a gene: 6. Germline lookup yields CDR1 LNHNV and CDR2 YYDKDF (reference sequence). CDR3 in DNA: TGTGCCACCAGCAGAGAAGCGGGGCTCCCTCAGTACTTC. Its translation is CATSREAGLPQYF.

This chain connects TRBV2 to TRBJ2-7, with 9 bases lining up with TRBD2. The CDR3 is 14 amino acids. Germline loops: CDR1 SNHLY, CDR2 FYNNEI. After removal of 6 bases from V and 1 base from J, the junction contained 4 bases not matched to a gene. The CDR3 here is CASSNSGSSYEQYF. The DNA of the CDR3 is TGTGCCAGCAGCAATAGCGGGAGTTCCTACGAGCAGTACTTC.

V is TRBV6-6 and J is TRBJ2-1; 7 bases match TRBD1. Germline trimming cut 2 bases from V and 2 bases from J; bases unmatched to any gene: 3. This CDR3 is built from 15 residues. The germline V gene has CDR1 MNHNY and CDR2 SVGAGI (reference sequence). The CDR3 DNA reads as TGTGCCAGCAGTTACGATAGGGGGCCCTACAATGAGCAGTTCTTC. Protein product: CASSYDRGPYNEQFF.

This sequence joins TRBV4-3 and TRBJ2-7; D ambiguous. The germline gives CDR1 LGHNA, CDR2 YSLEER. The CDR3 is 15 amino acids. V was shortened by 3 bases and J by 3 bases, with 15 bases between the two germline ends. This chain's CDR3 is CASSQAVGDGYEQYF. Here the CDR3 DNA reads TGCGCCAGCAGCCAGGCGGTAGGAGACGGCTACGAGCAGTACTTC.

This sequence joins TRBV2 and TRBJ2-3; 13 nucleotides match TRBD2. The ends lost 3 bases at V and 0 bases at J; junction bases unmatched: 3. Germline CDR1 and CDR2: SNHLY and FYNNEI. The length of the CDR3 is 17 residues. The CDR3 nucleotides are TGTGCCAGCAGTGAGACTAGCGGGAGGCGAAGCACAGATACGCAGTATTTT. It translates to CASSETSGRRSTDTQYF.

J is TRBJ2-7 and V is TRBV10-3, with D maybe TRBD2 (6 bases). Trimming shortened V by 3 bases and J by 3 bases, and 15 bases separated the two germline ends. The CDR3 runs 15 residues. The germline V gene has CDR1 ENHRY and CDR2 SYGVKD. CDR3 DNA: TGTGCCATCAGTGATCCCCCGGGCGGGAACTACGAGCAGTACTTC. The encoded protein is CAISDPPGGNYEQYF.

V is TRBV4-2 and J is TRBJ2-7, with D unclear. The germline V and J ends were trimmed by 0 bases and 5 bases, with 11 bases remaining between them. Germline assignment: CDR1 LGHNA and CDR2 YNFKEQ. CDR3 length: 14 amino acids. This chain's CDR3 is CASSQELHRDEQYF. The CDR3 region has the DNA TGTGCCAGCAGCCAAGAACTACATAGGGACGAGCAGTACTTC.

This chain uses TRBV7-7 with TRBJ2-5; a possible D gene is TRBD1 (5 bases). Trimming cost V 0 bases and J 3 bases, with 11 bases left between them. This CDR3 is 15 amino acids long. Germline V gives CDR1 SSHAT, CDR2 FNYEAQ (reference sequence). The DNA of the CDR3 is TGTGCCAGCAGCTTAGCTCCCACGACAGAAGAGACCCAGTACTTC. The encoded protein is CASSLAPTTEETQYF.